Following are 18 T cell receptor beta chains from one sample sequenced in a study of read filtering for tumor transcriptome and immune sequencing. This library used about 400 ng RNA and molecular barcoded adaptors spanning alpha/delta and beta/gamma chains. TCRdb used MiXCR to reprocess the reads, holding one entry per CDR3 protein. This sample has approximately 23,000 distinct CDR3 sequences, with 20% to 25% found just once. The sequencing input was a population of CD138-negative cells sorted from bone marrow. These receptors were taken from a donor over 35 with multiple myeloma.

Regarding this clonotype: With a much larger clone just one base away, this may be a read error. The chain combines TRBV19 with TRBJ1-5; no clear D gene. There are 12 residues in the CDR3. CDR1 is LNHDA, CDR2 SQIVND, per germline (reference sequence). In DNA form, the CDR3 reads TGTGCCAGTAGTGCTGGCAATCGGCCCCAGCATTTT. It yields the protein CASSAGNRPQHF.

The V gene is TRBV6-5, the J gene TRBJ2-7, with 9 nucleotides matching TRBD1. CDR3 length equals 12 residues. The ends lost 8 bases at V and 6 bases at J; junction bases unmatched: 5. Germline values: CDR1 MNHEY, CDR2 SVGAGI. The CDR3 loop is CASRTGVAEQYF. As DNA, the CDR3 is TGTGCCAGCCGGACAGGGGTTGCCGAGCAGTACTTC.

This clonotype was found many times. The CDR3: CASSPRERSTDTQYF. CDR3 sequence (DNA): TGTGCCAGCTCACCAAGGGAACGGAGCACAGATACGCAGTATTTT. This chain joins TRBV18 and TRBJ2-3; unclear D gene. The CDR3 runs 15 residues. V was clipped by 2 bases and J by 0 bases, with 9 bases between them. Germline-derived CDR1 and CDR2 are KGHSH and LQKENI.

This clonotype was observed many times. CDR3: CASSSKLAPSYNEQFF. DNA for the CDR3: TGTGCCAGCAGCTCCAAACTAGCGCCCTCCTACAATGAGCAGTTCTTC. The V and J genes are TRBV5-4 and TRBJ2-1; 7 bases agree with TRBD2. Germline CDR1 reads SGHNT; CDR2 reads YYREEE (reference sequence). Trimming took 3 bases from V and 0 from J; bases not matched to a gene: 6. This CDR3 is 16 amino acids long.

A remark on this clonotype: Mismatch with germline at one junction end may stem from a read error. The V and J genes are TRBV6-5 and TRBJ2-1; 8 bases fit TRBD2. The CDR3 is made up of 16 amino acids. The V gene's germline CDR1 is MNHEY and CDR2 SVGAGI. CDR3 bases: TGTGTCAGCAGTAGGACTAGCCGGAGGTTCTTCAATGATCAGTTCTTC. As protein: CVSSRTSRRFFNDQFF.

Within the sample, this clonotype is medium-sized. The chain uses TRBV20-1 and TRBJ2-1; D gene ambiguous. This CDR3 has 11 residues. Trimming shortened V by 3 bases and J by 4 bases, and 4 bases separated the two germline ends. Germline V lookup: CDR1 DFQATT, CDR2 SNEGSKA (reference sequence). CDR3 residues: CSARGYNEQFF. CDR3 in DNA: TGCAGTGCTAGGGGTTACAATGAGCAGTTCTTC.

This clonotype was counted ten times or more. The V call is TRBV29-1, the J call TRBJ1-1, with 10 bases lining up with TRBD1. The germline gives CDR1 SQVTM, CDR2 ANQGSEA. With V trimmed by 7 bases and J by 0 bases, 2 bases remained unmatched. The length of the CDR3 is 13 residues. The CDR3 nucleotides read TGCAGCGCGGGACAGGGGTTGAACACTGAAGCTTTCTTT. Encoded protein: CSAGQGLNTEAFF.

In this sample, this clonotype turned up a few times. This chain links TRBV7-9 with TRBJ2-7; D ambiguous. The CDR3 loop spans 14 amino acids. Germline values: CDR1 SEHNR, CDR2 FQNEAQ (reference sequence). V was trimmed by 2 bases and J by 0 bases, leaving 8 bases between them. CDR3 in amino acids: CASSLLGSSYEQYF. CDR3 DNA: TGTGCCAGCAGCTTACTGGGAAGCTCCTACGAGCAGTACTTC.

In this sample, this clonotype turned up many times. The genes are TRBV20-1 and TRBJ2-5, with a tentative D call TRBD1 (6 bases). The V end lost 4 bases, the J end lost 0 bases, and 9 bases lay between the germline ends. Germline V CDR1 and CDR2: DFQATT, SNEGSKA (reference sequence). CDR3 length: 13 amino acids. The CDR3, as DNA: TGCAGTGCTAACCGACAGGACCAAGAGACCCAGTACTTC. It encodes CSANRQDQETQYF.

Ten or more counts support this clonotype. This chain uses TRBV24-1 with TRBJ2-6; D unresolved. V gave up 5 bases and J gave up 4 bases, with 5 bases separating them. The length of the CDR3 is 13 residues. Looked up from germline, CDR1 is KGHDR and CDR2 is SFDVKD. The CDR3 region has the DNA TGTGCCACCAGTGGATCCGGGGCCAACGTCCTGACTTTC. It is translated as CATSGSGANVLTF.

For this clonotype: This likely stems from a read error, as it lies one base from a far larger clone. V and J are TRBV7-2 and TRBJ2-1; 11 bases line up with TRBD2. CDR3 length equals 17 residues. Germline CDR1 SGHTA, CDR2 FQGNSA. CDR3: CASSLAVGTSGFNEQSF. CDR3 bases: TGTGCCAGCAGCTTAGCTGTAGGGACTAGCGGCTTCAATGAGCAGTCCTTC. Drawing the rest from reference TRBV7-2 and TRBJ2-1, the complete variable domain is GAGVSQSPSNKVTEKGKDVELRCDPISGHTALYWYRQSLGQGLEFLIYFQGNSAPDKSGLPSDRFSAERTGGSVSTLTIQRTQQEDSAVYLCASSLAVGTSGFNEQSFGPGTRLTVL.

At least ten counts were recorded for this clonotype. The rearrangement links TRBV28 to TRBJ2-5; D is possibly TRBD2 (5 bases). Germline loops: CDR1 MDHEN, CDR2 SYDVKM. The CDR3 loop spans 16 amino acids. V was clipped by 10 bases and J by 3 bases, with 24 bases between them. The CDR3 loop is CATYPAAGGIEETQYF. The CDR3 DNA is TGTGCCACCTACCCCGCGGCCGGAGGCATCGAAGAGACCCAGTACTTC. The full variable domain, in which reference TRBV28 and TRBJ2-5 provide the parts outside the CDR3, is DVKVTQSSRYLVKRTGEKVFLECVQDMDHENMFWYRQDPGLGLRLIYFSYDVKMKEKGDIPEGYSVSREKKERFSLILESASTNQTSMYLCATYPAAGGIEETQYFGPGTRLLVL.

Turning to this clonotype: This may be a read error, as it is one base from a much larger clone. The chain combines TRBV7-3 with TRBJ1-1, with TRBD1 matching 7 bases. This CDR3 spans 13 amino acids. The germline V gene encodes CDR1 SGHTA and CDR2 FQGTGA. The CDR3 DNA reads TGTGCCAGCAGCTTACTACAGGGGTGGGAAGCTCTCTTT. It encodes CASSLLQGWEALF.

The chain joins TRBV7-8 to TRBJ2-1; D might be TRBD2 (6 bases). In germline, CDR1 is SGHVS, CDR2 FQNEAQ. Between the trimmed V and J ends, which lost 5 bases and 6 bases, there was a span of 17 bases. CDR3 length: 15 amino acids. This CDR3 is CASSEADYSVNEQFF. CDR3 coding DNA: TGTGCCAGCAGCGAGGCGGACTATTCTGTCAATGAGCAGTTCTTC.

In the case of this clonotype: This likely came from a read error, as a far larger clone is one base away. The V and J genes are TRBV11-3 and TRBJ2-3; 7 bases line up with TRBD1. Per the germline V gene, CDR1 is SGHNT and CDR2 is YENEEA. V lost 1 base, J lost 4 bases, and 8 bases stayed unmatched. This CDR3 comprises 16 residues. The CDR3 nucleotides are TGTGCCAGCAGCTTAGTGCGGACAGGCGACGCAGATACGCAGTATTTT. Its translation: CASSLVRTGDADTQYF.

This clonotype was observed at least ten times. The chain employs TRBV29-1 and TRBJ2-7; the match to TRBD2 covers 8 bases. V was clipped by 6 bases and J by 4 bases; unmatched bases: 11. The CDR3 consists of 14 residues. Germline CDR1 reads SQVTM; CDR2 reads ANQGSEA. In DNA, the CDR3 is TGCAGCGTCGCCGGACCTAGCGGGTCGTACGAGCAGTACTTC. Its translation is CSVAGPSGSYEQYF.

This clonotype has only a few counts. The J gene is TRBJ1-1, the V gene TRBV20-1, with D possibly matching TRBD1 (6 bases). The CDR3 consists of 14 residues. Germline loops: CDR1 DFQATT, CDR2 SNEGSKA (reference sequence). V lost 4 bases and J 0 bases, leaving 12 bases between the germline ends. The CDR3 DNA reads as TGCAGTGCTACCCTGGGACATTTGAACACTGAAGCTTTCTTT. Protein product: CSATLGHLNTEAFF.

This clonotype was seen at least ten times. The chain employs TRBV5-1 and TRBJ2-5; 10 bases are a match to TRBD1. The length of the CDR3 is 14 residues. In germline, CDR1 is SGHRS, CDR2 YFSETQ. With 4 bases clipped from V and 4 bases from J, the junction kept 4 bases outside the gene matches. Here the CDR3 reads CASSGQGGGETQYF. The CDR3 bases are TGCGCCAGCAGCGGACAGGGGGGAGGAGAGACCCAGTACTTC.